The 23 T cell receptor beta chains in this list originate from one sample, sequenced in a study of control samples from healthy donors and cancer patients. Data came from immunoSEQ multiplex PCR; TCRdb stores just in-frame clones and leaves some out. The sample gives approximately 100,000 clones, about 86% of which show up once; roughly 14% is in the top ten. Sequenced: blood. These receptors were collected from a man under 40 in good health.

The chain has TRBV5-1 and TRBJ2-2; D unclear. Trimming pared 0 bases from V and 2 bases from J, leaving 8 bases between. Germline CDR1 reads SGHRS; CDR2 reads YFSETQ. CDR3 length: 15 residues. The CDR3, as DNA: TGCGCCAGCAGCTTGGCCTCAGCTAACACCGGGGAGCTGTTTTTT. Translation: CASSLASANTGELFF.

The chain has TRBV24-1 and TRBJ2-7; maybe TRBD2 (7 bases). Germline V lookup: CDR1 KGHDR, CDR2 SFDVKD. Trimming pared 2 bases from V and 7 bases from J, leaving 17 bases between. The CDR3 runs 15 residues. CDR3 residues: CATSDSTGPAGEQYF. The CDR3, as DNA: TGTGCCACCAGTGATTCCACAGGGCCAGCGGGGGAGCAGTACTTC.

The rearrangement joins TRBV4-2 to TRBJ2-7, with D maybe TRBD2 (5 bases). V dropped 2 bases and J dropped 0 bases, with 14 bases sitting between them. The CDR3 consists of 16 residues. Per germline, CDR1 LGHNA and CDR2 YNFKEQ. The CDR3, as DNA: TGTGCCAGCAGCCAATATGCGGGCGGAAGCTCCTACGAGCAGTACTTC. Its translation is CASSQYAGGSSYEQYF.

This clone turned up a few times. The gene calls are TRBV7-9 and TRBJ2-1, with 14 bases matching TRBD2. Germline loops: CDR1 SEHNR, CDR2 FQNEAQ (reference sequence). Unmatched junction bases numbered 9, after V lost 3 bases and J lost 8 bases. The CDR3 has 17 residues. The DNA for the CDR3 is TGTGCCAGCAGCTTGGGGGCCGGGACTAGCGGGAGTCATGAGCAGTTCTTC. Its translation: CASSLGAGTSGSHEQFF. Together with reference TRBV7-9 and TRBJ2-1, the CDR3 gives the full variable domain: DTGVSQNPRHKITKRGQNVTFRCDPISEHNRLYWYRQTLGQGPEFLTYFQNEAQLEKSRLLSDRFSAERPKGSFSTLEIQRTEQGDSAMYLCASSLGAGTSGSHEQFFGPGTRLTVL.

CDR3 loop: CASSLGSGYTGELFF. In DNA, the CDR3 is TGTGCCAGCAGCTTAGGTAGCGGGTACACCGGGGAGCTGTTTTTT. The genes are TRBV11-3 and TRBJ2-2, with 7 bases that match TRBD2. V lost 1 base to trimming and J lost 3 bases; unmatched junction nucleotides: 2. Germline CDR1 reads SGHNT; CDR2 reads YENEEA. CDR3 size: 15 residues. Based on the CDR3 plus reference TRBV11-3 and TRBJ2-2, the full variable domain is EAGVVQSPRYKIIEKKQPVAFWCNPISGHNTLYWYLQNLGQGPELLIRYENEEAVDDSQLPKDRFSAERLKGVDSTLKIQPAELGDSAVYLCASSLGSGYTGELFFGEGSRLTVL.

The chain has TRBV9 and TRBJ2-7, with unresolved D. The CDR3 has 14 amino acids. The germline V and J ends were trimmed by 5 bases and 1 base, with 13 bases remaining between them. Germline CDR1 reads SGDLS; CDR2 reads YYNGEE. DNA for the CDR3: TGTGCCAGCAGTAGCACTGACTGGTCCTACGAGCAGTACTTC. Encoded protein: CASSSTDWSYEQYF.

V usage is TRBV5-1 and J usage is TRBJ1-1; no definite D call. The ends were cut back, 0 bases at V and 3 bases at J, with 6 bases in the middle. This CDR3 comprises 13 residues. Germline CDR1 and CDR2: SGHRS and YFSETQ. This CDR3 is CASSLVGDTEAFF. CDR3 coding DNA: TGCGCCAGCAGCTTGGTCGGGGACACTGAAGCTTTCTTT.

The chain carries TRBV15 and TRBJ1-1, with a weak D call TRBD1 (6 bases). The germline V gene has CDR1 LNHNV and CDR2 YYDKDF (reference sequence). V was pared by 5 bases and J by 1 base, with 11 bases between. This CDR3 spans 14 amino acids. The CDR3 loop is CATSSTTGNTEAFF. CDR3 coding DNA: TGTGCCACCAGCTCAACGACAGGGAACACTGAAGCTTTCTTT.

This clone was counted only a few times. The chain joins TRBV14 to TRBJ1-3; a possible D gene is TRBD1 (6 bases). The ends were cut back, 4 bases at V and 8 bases at J, with 15 bases in the middle. CDR1 and CDR2 from the germline V gene are SGHDN and FVKESK. The CDR3 is made up of 14 amino acids. In DNA, the CDR3 is TGTGCCAGCAGCCGTGGGGGCGCCCGGGACACCATATATTTT. This translates into CASSRGGARDTIYF.

This CDR3 reads CAISEGLNYEQYF. The CDR3, as DNA: TGTGCCATCAGTGAGGGACTCAACTACGAGCAGTACTTC. The chain is built from TRBV10-3 and TRBJ2-7, with a tentative D call TRBD2 (5 bases). The CDR3 has 13 amino acids. Per the germline V gene, CDR1 is ENHRY and CDR2 is SYGVKD. Trimming took off 2 bases at V and 3 bases at J, with 8 bases between the two ends.

The gene calls are TRBV28 and TRBJ2-6, with 7 nucleotides matching TRBD1. V was clipped by 0 bases and J by 0 bases; unmatched bases: 5. Germline-derived CDR1 and CDR2 are MDHEN and SYDVKM. This CDR3 contains 18 residues. CDR3 bases: TGTGCCAGCAGTTTATGGGGACAGCGGATCTCTGGGGCCAACGTCCTGACTTTC. It translates to CASSLWGQRISGANVLTF.

This clone was found once. This chain joins TRBV6-2 or TRBV6-3 and TRBJ2-2; TRBD2 matches at 12 bases. Germline values: CDR1 MNHEY, CDR2 SVGEGT. The CDR3 has 18 residues. The V segment lost 3 bases and the J segment 1 base; nucleotides outside the gene matches: 6. The CDR3 loop is CASSYPTSGSQNTGELFF. The DNA of the CDR3 is TGTGCCAGCAGTTATCCGACTAGCGGGAGCCAGAACACCGGGGAGCTGTTTTTT.

This chain uses TRBV5-6 with TRBJ2-3, with TRBD1 identical over 8 bases. CDR1 and CDR2 (germline): SGHDT, YYEEEE. The CDR3 runs 15 residues. Trimming removed 5 bases from V and 5 bases from J; junction bases left unmatched: 10. CDR3 sequence: CASRSRGRSIDTQYF. The CDR3, as DNA: TGTGCCAGCAGGTCCAGGGGGCGGAGTATAGATACGCAGTATTTT.

The chain links TRBV6-2 or TRBV6-3 to TRBJ2-2, with 9 bases matching TRBD2. CDR3 length equals 15 residues. V shed 2 bases, J shed 6 bases, and the junction held 4 bases outside the gene matches. Per the germline V gene, CDR1 is MNHEY and CDR2 is SVGEGT. In nucleotides, the CDR3 is TGTGCCAGCAGTTACCTAGCGGGATTTGCCGGGGAGCTGTTTTTT. Translating gives CASSYLAGFAGELFF.

The V and J genes are TRBV5-1 and TRBJ1-5; the D gene is possibly TRBD1 (5 bases). The CDR3 contains 17 residues. Germline loops: CDR1 SGHRS, CDR2 YFSETQ. Trimming removed 0 bases at V and 2 bases at J, with 15 bases between. CDR3 nucleotides: TGCGCCAGCAGCTTGGCTCCAAAGGGGCGTCGCAATCAGCCCCAGCATTTT. This gives the protein CASSLAPKGRRNQPQHF.

This clone was recorded only once. The chain uses TRBV5-6 and TRBJ2-3; D unclear. This CDR3 region has 13 residues. Trimming left V 4 bases short and J 6 bases short, with 12 bases between. Germline lookup yields CDR1 SGHDT and CDR2 YYEEEE. The CDR3 region is CASSATTRDTQYF. As DNA, the CDR3 is TGTGCCAGCAGCGCCACCACAAGGGATACGCAGTATTTT.

The V and J genes are TRBV7-9 and TRBJ1-1, with D unclear. Germline V CDR1 and CDR2: SEHNR, FQNEAQ (reference sequence). Between the trimmed V and J ends, which lost 1 base and 4 bases, there was a span of 4 bases. The CDR3 sequence is 12 residues long. The CDR3 bases are TGTGCCAGCAGCTTAGGGCGCACTGAAGCTTTCTTT. It is translated as CASSLGRTEAFF.

This chain joins TRBV11-3 and TRBJ2-3; TRBD1 aligns across 8 bases. From germline, CDR1 is SGHNT and CDR2 YENEEA. The trim removed 5 bases at V and 4 bases at J, leaving 11 bases unmatched. The CDR3 has 16 amino acids. The CDR3, as DNA: TGTGCCAGCAGCCCGGGAGTCGGACAGGGTGCAGATACGCAGTATTTT. Protein sequence: CASSPGVGQGADTQYF.

J is TRBJ2-7 and V is TRBV18, with a possible D match to TRBD1 (6 bases). Germline loops: CDR1 KGHSH, CDR2 LQKENI. The CDR3 spans 16 residues. V was trimmed by 2 bases and J by 3 bases, leaving 17 bases between them. CDR3 loop: CASSPTSGVNIYEQYF. CDR3 nucleotides: TGTGCCAGCTCACCAACCTCAGGGGTCAATATCTACGAGCAGTACTTC.

This chain connects TRBV29-1 to TRBJ1-5, with unresolved D. V was cut by 0 bases and J by 7 bases, with 16 bases left in between. Germline V lookup: CDR1 SQVTM, CDR2 ANQGSEA. The CDR3 totals 15 residues. The CDR3 sequence is CSVEDRATPPQPQHF. As DNA, the CDR3 is TGCAGCGTTGAAGATAGGGCTACACCACCCCAGCCCCAGCATTTT.

The gene calls are TRBV30 and TRBJ1-4; D gene ambiguous. From germline, CDR1 is GTSNPN and CDR2 SVGIG (reference sequence). The V gene lost 0 bases and the J gene lost 12 bases, with 8 bases spanning the gap. The CDR3 totals 11 residues. CDR3 sequence reads: CAWSVGWELFF. CDR3 sequence (DNA): TGTGCCTGGAGTGTAGGGTGGGAACTGTTTTTT.

The genes are TRBV13 and TRBJ2-7, with D unresolved. CDR3 length equals 13 residues. Per germline, CDR1 PRHDT and CDR2 FYEKMQ (reference sequence). Trimming cost V 6 bases and J 6 bases, with 15 bases left between them. CDR3 in amino acids: CASRLRNGVEQYF. CDR3 in DNA: TGTGCCAGCAGACTCCGAAACGGAGTCGAGCAGTACTTC.

The CDR3 coding sequence is TGTGCCAGCTCACCACCCTCGACAGGGGGCTCAACCGGGGAGCTGTTTTTT. Translated, it gives CASSPPSTGGSTGELFF. The genes are TRBV18 and TRBJ2-2; 10 bases are shared with TRBD1. Per germline, CDR1 KGHSH and CDR2 LQKENI. V lost 0 bases, J lost 5 bases, and 6 bases stayed unmatched. The CDR3 is made up of 17 amino acids.